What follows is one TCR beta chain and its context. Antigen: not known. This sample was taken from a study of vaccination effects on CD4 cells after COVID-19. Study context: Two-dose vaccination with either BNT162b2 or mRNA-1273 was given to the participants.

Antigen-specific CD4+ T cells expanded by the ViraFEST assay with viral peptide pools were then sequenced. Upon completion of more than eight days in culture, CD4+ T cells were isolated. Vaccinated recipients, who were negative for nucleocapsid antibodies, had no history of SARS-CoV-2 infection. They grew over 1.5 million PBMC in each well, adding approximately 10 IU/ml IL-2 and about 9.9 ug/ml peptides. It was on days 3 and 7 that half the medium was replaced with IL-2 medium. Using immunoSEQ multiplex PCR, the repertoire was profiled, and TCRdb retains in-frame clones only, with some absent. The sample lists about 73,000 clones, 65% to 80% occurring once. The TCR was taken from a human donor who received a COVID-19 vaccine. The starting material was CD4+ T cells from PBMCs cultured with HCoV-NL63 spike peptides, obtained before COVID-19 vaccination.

CDR3 region: CASSLSPVGTGQGYTF. CDR3 DNA: TGTGCCAGCAGCTTATCCCCCGTGGGGACAGGGCAGGGCTACACCTTC. This rearrangement joins TRBV7-3 to TRBJ1-2, with 9 bases fitting TRBD1. Germline V gene sequence: CDR1 SGHTA, CDR2 FQGTGA. Trimming cost V 2 bases and J 8 bases; bases outside gene matches: 12. This CDR3 comprises 16 residues.